These 6 T cell receptor beta chains came from one sample sequenced in a study of blood T cell repertoires in COVID-19. Generated by immunoSEQ multiplex PCR, the TCRdb table keeps only in-frame clones and is missing some. This sample yields some 150,000 clones, of which approximately 90% are seen a single time; 5.5% to 8.5% belongs to the top ten. Specimen: peripheral blood. Receptor source: a woman aged 80 or over in a cohort sampled during active or convalescent COVID-19.

The V and J genes are TRBV27 and TRBJ1-5; TRBD1 agrees at 9 bases. The trim removed 0 bases at V and 6 bases at J, leaving 6 bases unmatched. Germline CDR1 is MNHEY and CDR2 is SMNVEV (reference sequence). CDR3 size: 16 residues. The CDR3 bases are TGTGCCAGCAGTTTATCCGGGACAGGGACCATTCAGCCCCAGCATTTT. Amino acids: CASSLSGTGTIQPQHF.

This chain joins TRBV10-3 and TRBJ1-3; D gene ambiguous. Germline CDR1 and CDR2: ENHRY and SYGVKD. Deletions cut 6 bases from V and 2 bases from J, with 17 bases between. The CDR3 has 16 amino acids. CDR3 sequence: CAISGIRSGTGNTIYF. The CDR3 DNA reads as TGTGCCATCAGCGGTATCAGGAGCGGAACTGGAAACACCATATATTTT.

This clone was picked up one time. CDR3 nucleotides: TGTGCCAGCCTTCAGCGGGAGTGGAGCTCCTACGAGCAGTACGTC. It is translated as CASLQREWSSYEQYV. The rearrangement uses TRBV21-1 and TRBJ2-7; no DNA check was done on the table's D call, TRBD2. TRBV21-1 constitutes a pseudogene. The CDR3 spans 15 residues.

J is TRBJ1-4 and V is TRBV5-1; 7 bases map to TRBD1. In germline, CDR1 is SGHRS, CDR2 YFSETQ. The CDR3 runs to 16 residues. V dropped 5 bases and J dropped 0; count of bases not matched to a gene: 7. In DNA, the CDR3 is TGCGCCAGCAGTTGGGGGACAGAAACAACTAATGAAAAACTGTTTTTT. Encoded protein: CASSWGTETTNEKLFF. The variable domain in full, with the rest retrieved from reference TRBV5-1 and TRBJ1-4, is KAGVTQTPRYLIKTRGQQVTLSCSPISGHRSVSWYQQTPGQGLQFLFEYFSETQRNKGNFPGRFSGRQFSNSRSEMNVSTLELGDSALYLCASSWGTETTNEKLFFGSGTQLSVL.

The CDR3 protein is CASSTRQNTYEQYV. The CDR3, as DNA: TGTGCCAGCAGCACCAGACAGAATACCTACGAGCAGTACGTC. The rearrangement links TRBV21-1 to TRBJ2-7; TRBD1 is the table's D call and was not checked against the DNA. TRBV21-1 is assigned pseudogene status. CDR3 length: 14 amino acids.

The CDR3: CASSRRGGTEAFF. The CDR3 coding sequence is TGTGCCAGCAGCCGAAGAGGGGGCACTGAAGCTTTCTTT. The chain combines TRBV3-1 (or the pseudogene TRBV3-2) with TRBJ1-1; weak D call: TRBD1 (6 bases). The CDR3 consists of 13 residues. The V end was cut by 4 bases, the J end by 4 bases, with 10 bases between. Per the germline V gene, CDR1 is LGHDT and CDR2 is YNNKEL (reference sequence).